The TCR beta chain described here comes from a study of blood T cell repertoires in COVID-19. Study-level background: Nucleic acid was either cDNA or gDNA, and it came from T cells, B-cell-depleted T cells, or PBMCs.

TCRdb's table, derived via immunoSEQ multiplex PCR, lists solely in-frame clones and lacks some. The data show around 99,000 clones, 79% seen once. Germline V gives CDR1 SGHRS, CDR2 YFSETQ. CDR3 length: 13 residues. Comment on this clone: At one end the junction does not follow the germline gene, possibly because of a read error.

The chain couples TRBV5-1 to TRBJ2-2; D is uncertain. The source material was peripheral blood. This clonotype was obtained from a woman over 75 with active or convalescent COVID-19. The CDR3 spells CASRQFNTGELFF. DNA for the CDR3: TGTGCCAGCAGGCAGTTTAACACCGGGGAGCTGTTTTTT.